Detailed here is one TCR beta chain. The antigen remains unidentified. Treatment described: over 15 received Ad26.COV2.S at low or high dose, single or two shots; five or six received placebo; per-sample allocation not given. Collection of samples fell on day 63 after the first vaccine or placebo injection. Repertoires were generated with immunoSEQ multiplex PCR, while TCRdb's copy carries only in-frame clones and drops some. Of about 480,000 clones detected, 87% appear once; the ten largest clones hold 9.5% to 15%. The sample comes from a study of Ad26.COV2.S vaccination and SARS-CoV-2 variants. Study overall: Donor was one of the participants in the Ad26.COV2.S arm of the COV1001 trial. Study results and limitations: Those who received the vaccine showed greater spike-specific TCR breadth than those given placebo.

Trimming took off 6 bases at V and 0 bases at J, with 11 bases between the two ends. The CDR3 runs to 14 residues. CDR1 MNHEY and CDR2 SVGAGI come from the germline V gene. Sample: peripheral blood, taken in a trial of Ad26.COV2.S vaccine versus placebo. The genes are TRBV6-5 and TRBJ1-1; no clear D gene. This receptor was taken from a person aged 18-65 years who received the Ad26.COV2.S COVID-19 vaccine or a placebo. CDR3 nucleotide sequence: TGTGCCAGCAGCCTGGACGGCATGAACACTGAAGCTTTCTTT. This gives the protein CASSLDGMNTEAFF.